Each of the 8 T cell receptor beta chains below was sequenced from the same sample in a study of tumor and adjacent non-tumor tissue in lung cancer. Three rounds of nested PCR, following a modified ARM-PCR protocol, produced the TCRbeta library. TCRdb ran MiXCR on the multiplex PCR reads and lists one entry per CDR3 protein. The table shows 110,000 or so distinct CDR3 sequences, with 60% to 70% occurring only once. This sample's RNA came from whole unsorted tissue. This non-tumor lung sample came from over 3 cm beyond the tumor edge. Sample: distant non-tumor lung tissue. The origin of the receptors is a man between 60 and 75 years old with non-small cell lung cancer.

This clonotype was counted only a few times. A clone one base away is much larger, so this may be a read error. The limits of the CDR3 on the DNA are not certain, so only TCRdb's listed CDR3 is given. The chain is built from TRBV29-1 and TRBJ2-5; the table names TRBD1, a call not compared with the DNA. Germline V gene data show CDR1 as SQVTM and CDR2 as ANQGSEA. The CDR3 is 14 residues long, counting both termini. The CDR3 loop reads CSVARGIGQETRYF.

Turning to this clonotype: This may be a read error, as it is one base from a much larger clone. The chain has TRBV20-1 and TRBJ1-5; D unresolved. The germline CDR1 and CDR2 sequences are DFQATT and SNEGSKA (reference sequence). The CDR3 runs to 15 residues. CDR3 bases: TGCAGTGCTAATGGGCCTCAAGTTCCGGATCAGTCCCAGCATTTT. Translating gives CSANGPQVPDQSQHF.

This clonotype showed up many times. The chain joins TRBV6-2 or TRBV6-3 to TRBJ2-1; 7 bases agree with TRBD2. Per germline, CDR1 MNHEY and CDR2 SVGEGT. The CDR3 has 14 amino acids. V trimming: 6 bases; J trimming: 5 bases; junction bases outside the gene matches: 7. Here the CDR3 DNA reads TGTGCCAGCAGGATCTGGGGGGGAGACAATGAGCAGTTCTTC. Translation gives CASRIWGGDNEQFF.

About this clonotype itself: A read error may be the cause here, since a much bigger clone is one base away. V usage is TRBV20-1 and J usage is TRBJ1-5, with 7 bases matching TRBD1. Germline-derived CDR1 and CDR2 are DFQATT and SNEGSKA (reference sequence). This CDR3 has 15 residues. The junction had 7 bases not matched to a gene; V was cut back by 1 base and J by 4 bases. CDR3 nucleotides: TGCAGTGCTAGAGCGCCAGGGGGAAAAAATCAGCCCCAGCATTTT. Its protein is CSARAPGGKNQPQHF.

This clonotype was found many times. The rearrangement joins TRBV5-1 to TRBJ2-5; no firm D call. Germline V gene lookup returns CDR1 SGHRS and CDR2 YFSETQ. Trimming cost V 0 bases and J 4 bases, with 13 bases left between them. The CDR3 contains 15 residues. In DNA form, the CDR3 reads TGCGCCAGCAGCTTGGGAGTGGTGGATCGAGAGACCCAGTACTTC. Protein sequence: CASSLGVVDRETQYF.

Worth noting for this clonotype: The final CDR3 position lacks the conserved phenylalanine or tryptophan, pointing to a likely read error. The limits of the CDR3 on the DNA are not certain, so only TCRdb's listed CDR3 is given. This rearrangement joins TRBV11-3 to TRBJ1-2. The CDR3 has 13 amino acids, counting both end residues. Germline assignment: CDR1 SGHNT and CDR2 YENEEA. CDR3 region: CASSLVRLDDYIS.

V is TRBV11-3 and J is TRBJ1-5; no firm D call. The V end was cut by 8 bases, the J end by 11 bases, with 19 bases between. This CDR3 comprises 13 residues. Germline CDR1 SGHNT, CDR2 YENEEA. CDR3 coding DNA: TGTGCCAGCGGCCCGGGATCCAACCAGACCCAGCATTTT. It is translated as CASGPGSNQTQHF.

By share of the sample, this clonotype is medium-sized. The CDR3 here is CASTPGYEQYF. In DNA form, the CDR3 reads TGTGCCAGCACTCCGGGCTACGAGCAGTACTTC. The chain carries TRBV6-2 or TRBV6-3 and TRBJ2-7, with D hard to call. Per the germline V gene, CDR1 is MNHEY and CDR2 is SVGEGT. The CDR3 totals 11 residues. Trimming left V 7 bases short and J 3 bases short, with 7 bases between.